A single sample is the source of the 31 T cell receptor beta chains below, sequenced in a study of cytomegalovirus exposure and HLA in healthy donors. The primer mix had 60 Vbeta and 13 Jbeta primers. Generated by immunoSEQ multiplex PCR, the TCRdb table keeps only in-frame clones and is missing some. The sample has around 150,000 clones, approximately 71% seen once; the top ten hold about 10%. Sequenced: PBMCs. All receptors derive from a man under 40 in good health and CMV-seropositive.

The chain carries TRBV6-1 and TRBJ2-3; 7 bases agree with TRBD2. CDR3 length equals 14 residues. Germline trimming cut 8 bases from V and 1 base from J; bases unmatched to any gene: 6. Germline V gene data show CDR1 as MNHNS and CDR2 as SASEGT. The CDR3 is CASLVGGGTDTQYF. The CDR3 nucleotides read TGTGCCAGCCTCGTGGGGGGGGGCACAGATACGCAGTATTTT.

The chain carries TRBV7-9 and TRBJ2-3; 10 positions match TRBD1. The CDR3 runs 15 residues. V trimming: 5 bases; J trimming: 6 bases; junction bases outside the gene matches: 8. Germline V gene sequence: CDR1 SEHNR, CDR2 FQNEAQ (reference sequence). DNA for the CDR3: TGTGCCAGCAGCATTACCGGGACAGGGGCCGATACGCAGTATTTT. Its translation: CASSITGTGADTQYF.

The V and J genes are TRBV11-2 and TRBJ2-7, with TRBD1 matching over 8 bases. V lost 3 bases, J lost 3 bases, and 10 bases stayed unmatched. This CDR3 region has 16 residues. Germline V CDR1 and CDR2: SGHAT, FQNNGV. CDR3 loop: CASSFIEGTGNYEQYF. Here the CDR3 DNA reads TGTGCCAGCAGCTTTATAGAGGGGACAGGAAACTACGAGCAGTACTTC.

This clone showed up just a few times. CDR3 DNA: TGTGCCAGCAGCGTTAGCGGAGCAATGAACACCGGGGAGCTGTTTTTT. Translated: CASSVSGAMNTGELFF. The chain uses TRBV9 and TRBJ2-2, with a tentative D call TRBD2 (6 bases). Trimming cost V 2 bases and J 1 base, with 12 bases left between them. Per germline, CDR1 SGDLS and CDR2 YYNGEE. This CDR3 comprises 16 residues.

The chain recombines TRBV6-5 with TRBJ1-2; no clear D gene. V was cut by 6 bases and J by 2 bases, with 10 bases left in between. Per germline, CDR1 MNHEY and CDR2 SVGAGI. The CDR3 spans 13 residues. This chain's CDR3 is CASRSSGNYGYTF. CDR3 DNA sequence: TGTGCCAGCAGGTCCTCAGGCAACTATGGCTACACCTTC.

The chain is built from TRBV5-6 and TRBJ1-2; the match to TRBD1 covers 8 bases. The V gene end was trimmed by 1 base and the J gene end by 4 bases; junction bases not matched to a gene: 9. The germline gives CDR1 SGHDT, CDR2 YYEEEE. The CDR3 loop spans 16 amino acids. Here the CDR3 reads CASSLNRQGAGYGYTF. The DNA for the CDR3 is TGTGCCAGCAGCTTGAATCGGCAGGGGGCTGGCTATGGCTACACCTTC.

The chain uses TRBV25-1 and TRBJ2-7, with 9 bases aligning to TRBD2. V lost 5 bases and J lost 0; bases outside the gene matches: 5. Germline V lookup: CDR1 MGHDK, CDR2 SYGVNS. The CDR3 contains 15 residues. The CDR3 DNA is TGTGCCAGCAGTCCTAGCGGGGTGAACTCCTACGAGCAGTACTTC. It codes for CASSPSGVNSYEQYF.

J is TRBJ2-1 and V is TRBV6-1; 9 bases agree with TRBD2. With 7 bases clipped from V and 8 bases from J, the junction kept 9 bases outside the gene matches. The CDR3 is 14 amino acids. Germline-derived CDR1 and CDR2 are MNHNS and SASEGT. The CDR3 reads CASKTSGGVDEQFF. The CDR3 DNA sequence: TGTGCCAGCAAGACTAGCGGAGGAGTGGATGAGCAGTTCTTC.

CDR3 DNA sequence: TGTGCCAGCTGCCAGGCAGGGGCCACCGGGGAGCTGTTTTTT. Protein product: CASCQAGATGELFF. The chain links TRBV6-5 to TRBJ2-2; perhaps TRBD1 as D (6 bases). CDR3 size: 14 residues. Between the trimmed V and J ends, which lost 8 bases and 4 bases, there was a span of 14 bases. CDR1 is MNHEY, CDR2 SVGAGI, per germline.

V gene TRBV14 combines with J gene TRBJ1-1; D is uncertain. Germline V gives CDR1 SGHDN, CDR2 FVKESK. The germline V and J ends were trimmed by 5 bases and 0 bases, with 7 bases remaining between them. The CDR3 runs 13 residues. CDR3 protein: CASSSVMNTEAFF. CDR3 nucleotides: TGTGCCAGCAGCTCCGTAATGAACACTGAAGCTTTCTTT.

The chain employs TRBV7-9 and TRBJ2-2; D might be TRBD1 (5 bases). Germline CDR1 reads SEHNR; CDR2 reads FQNEAQ (reference sequence). The CDR3 loop spans 15 amino acids. Between the trimmed V and J ends, which lost 2 bases and 1 base, there was a span of 8 bases. The CDR3 sequence: CASSLNQGNTGELFF. The CDR3 nucleotides read TGTGCCAGCAGCTTAAATCAGGGGAACACCGGGGAGCTGTTTTTT.

This rearrangement joins TRBV7-9 to TRBJ2-3; TRBD1 agrees at 9 bases. From germline, CDR1 is SEHNR and CDR2 FQNEAQ (reference sequence). Losses at the gene ends were 2 bases for V and 1 base for J; bases not matched to a gene: 13. This CDR3 has 19 residues. As DNA, the CDR3 is TGTGCCAGCAGCTTATGGCCCCTCCCCGGGGACAGGGGCACAGATACGCAGTATTTT. Its protein is CASSLWPLPGDRGTDTQYF.

This clone has just a few counts. This chain links TRBV6-5 with TRBJ2-3; D may be TRBD2 (6 bases). The CDR3 loop spans 16 amino acids. Germline V lookup: CDR1 MNHEY, CDR2 SVGAGI. V was clipped by 0 bases and J by 3 bases, with 13 bases between them. DNA for the CDR3: TGTGCCAGCAGTTACTCCCTAGTCGCGGGGACAGATACGCAGTATTTT. The encoded protein is CASSYSLVAGTDTQYF.

This clone was seen only a few times. The V call is TRBV19, the J call TRBJ1-2; D gene uncertain. With 5 bases removed from V and 0 bases from J, the gap between germline ends came to 13 bases. Germline values: CDR1 LNHDA, CDR2 SQIVND (reference sequence). The length of the CDR3 is 15 residues. The DNA for the CDR3 is TGTGCCAGTAGTCCAAGTCCGCGCGCTAACTATGGCTACACCTTC. Encoded protein: CASSPSPRANYGYTF.

V is TRBV29-1 and J is TRBJ2-1; TRBD2 matches 8 bases. In germline, CDR1 is SQVTM, CDR2 ANQGSEA. V lost 7 bases and J lost 5; bases outside the gene matches: 7. The CDR3 is 13 amino acids. CDR3: CSESLAENNEQFF. CDR3 bases: TGCAGCGAATCACTAGCGGAGAACAATGAGCAGTTCTTC.

The gene calls are TRBV5-5 and TRBJ2-5; D gene unclear. CDR1 SGHKS and CDR2 YYEKEE come from the germline V gene (reference sequence). The CDR3 contains 13 residues. V lost 4 bases, J lost 5 bases, and 12 bases lay in between. CDR3 sequence (DNA): TGTGCCAGCAGCCAGAATTTGGAGGAGACCCAGTACTTC. Its protein product is CASSQNLEETQYF.

The rearrangement joins TRBV5-4 to TRBJ1-2; D perhaps matches TRBD1 (5 bases). The V end was cut by 4 bases, the J end by 6 bases, with 19 bases between. In germline, CDR1 is SGHNT, CDR2 YYREEE (reference sequence). The CDR3 has 15 amino acids. The DNA for the CDR3 is TGTGCCAGCAGCCCACCTGGGGGGGATATGAATGGCTACACCTTC. Protein sequence: CASSPPGGDMNGYTF.

This rearrangement joins TRBV5-1 to TRBJ2-1; no reliable D call. The V end lost 0 bases, the J end lost 1 base, and 8 bases lay between the germline ends. This CDR3 is 15 amino acids long. Germline V gives CDR1 SGHRS, CDR2 YFSETQ. CDR3 sequence: CASSLDDGSYNEQFF. Here the CDR3 DNA reads TGCGCCAGCAGCTTGGACGACGGGTCCTACAATGAGCAGTTCTTC. Full variable domain (missing parts from reference TRBV5-1 and TRBJ2-1): KAGVTQTPRYLIKTRGQQVTLSCSPISGHRSVSWYQQTPGQGLQFLFEYFSETQRNKGNFPGRFSGRQFSNSRSEMNVSTLELGDSALYLCASSLDDGSYNEQFFGPGTRLTVL.

The chain is built from TRBV5-6 and TRBJ2-7; tentatively, D is TRBD2 (6 bases). From germline, CDR1 is SGHDT and CDR2 YYEEEE. The CDR3 spans 15 residues. Trimming removed 4 bases from V and 2 bases from J, with 16 bases in between. DNA for the CDR3: TGTGCCAGCAGCCCCCCCTGGGGGGAACCCTACGAGCAGTACTTC. This codes for CASSPPWGEPYEQYF.

The chain is built from TRBV5-6 and TRBJ1-1, with D possibly TRBD1 on 5 matching bases. With 5 bases removed from V and 0 bases from J, the gap between germline ends came to 17 bases. Germline V lookup: CDR1 SGHDT, CDR2 YYEEEE. The CDR3 length is 16 residues. The CDR3 DNA reads TGTGCCAGCAGAATAAGCCCCGGGGGGGTGAACACTGAAGCTTTCTTT. This codes for CASRISPGGVNTEAFF.

V and J are TRBV18 and TRBJ1-5; no definite D call. This CDR3 is 13 amino acids long. Germline CDR1 is KGHSH and CDR2 is LQKENI. V was trimmed by 2 bases and J by 6 bases, leaving 8 bases between them. This CDR3 is CASSPGEGQPQHF. DNA for the CDR3: TGTGCCAGCTCACCAGGGGAGGGTCAGCCCCAGCATTTT.

Only a few counts were recorded for this clone. This CDR3 is also generated by other DNA sequences in the sample. This chain uses TRBV6-5 with TRBJ1-1; maybe TRBD1 (5 bases). There are 14 residues in the CDR3. V was clipped by 4 bases and J by 1 base, with 10 bases between them. Germline CDR1 reads MNHEY; CDR2 reads SVGAGI. The CDR3 DNA reads TGTGCCAGCAGTTTGGGGGGAGCGAACACTGAAGCTTTCTTT. Encoded protein: CASSLGGANTEAFF.

The chain is built from TRBV5-4 and TRBJ2-1, with 7 bases fitting TRBD2. The junction had 14 bases not matched to a gene; V was cut back by 5 bases and J by 9 bases. The CDR3 runs to 15 residues. The germline V gene has CDR1 SGHNT and CDR2 YYREEE (reference sequence). The CDR3 loop reads CASSLSTSVASEQFF. CDR3 nucleotides: TGTGCCAGCAGTCTTAGTACTAGCGTAGCGTCTGAGCAGTTCTTC.

The rearrangement joins TRBV5-4 to TRBJ2-6; 7 nucleotides agree with TRBD1. V was clipped by 4 bases and J by 0 bases; unmatched bases: 16. Per the germline V gene, CDR1 is SGHNT and CDR2 is YYREEE (reference sequence). The CDR3 spans 20 residues. The CDR3 bases are TGTGCCAGCAGCCCGAGACAGGGCCTTCGACTCTTCTCTGGGGCCAACGTCCTGACTTTC. This codes for CASSPRQGLRLFSGANVLTF. The complete variable domain, with remaining parts taken from reference TRBV5-4 and TRBJ2-6, reads ETGVTQSPTHLIKTRGQQVTLRCSSQSGHNTVSWYQQALGQGPQFIFQYYREEENGRGNFPPRFSGLQFPNYSSELNVNALELDDSALYLCASSPRQGLRLFSGANVLTFGAGSRLTVL.

This clone showed up just a few times. The junction shows a germline mismatch at one end, possibly a read error. The V gene is TRBV5-1, the J gene TRBJ2-5; 8 nucleotides line up with TRBD1. The CDR3 spans 13 residues. CDR1 is SGHRS and CDR2 is YFSETQ in the germline V gene. CDR3 in amino acids: CASSLDRVETQYF. The CDR3 region has the DNA TGCGCCAGCAGTTTGGACAGGGTGGAGACCCAGTACTTC.

The rearrangement uses TRBV19 and TRBJ2-7, with D tentatively TRBD2 (5 bases). Germline V gene data show CDR1 as LNHDA and CDR2 as SQIVND (reference sequence). V lost 5 bases and J 7 bases, leaving 15 bases between the germline ends. The CDR3 loop spans 13 amino acids. CDR3: CASSSYSRGEQYF. The CDR3 nucleotides read TGTGCCAGTAGTTCTTATAGCCGGGGAGAGCAGTACTTC. The full variable domain, in which reference TRBV19 and TRBJ2-7 provide the parts outside the CDR3, is DGGITQSPKYLFRKEGQNVTLSCEQNLNHDAMYWYRQDPGQGLRLIYYSQIVNDFQKGDIAEGYSVSREKKESFPLTVTSAQKNPTAFYLCASSSYSRGEQYFGPGTRLTVT.

The V and J genes are TRBV6-5 and TRBJ2-2; 7 bases map to TRBD1. The V gene end was trimmed by 6 bases and the J gene end by 6 bases; junction bases not matched to a gene: 10. The CDR3 length is 15 residues. CDR1 is MNHEY and CDR2 is SVGAGI in the germline V gene. The CDR3 spells CASSPGTAPAGELFF. CDR3 DNA sequence: TGTGCCAGCAGCCCCGGGACAGCCCCCGCCGGGGAGCTGTTTTTT.

The rearrangement joins TRBV30 to TRBJ1-1; D unclear. The V gene lost 2 bases and the J gene lost 0 bases, with 7 bases spanning the gap. The CDR3 extends over 13 amino acids. Germline V gives CDR1 GTSNPN, CDR2 SVGIG (reference sequence). CDR3 DNA: TGTGCCTGGAGTTCTTACATGAACACTGAAGCTTTCTTT. Amino acids: CAWSSYMNTEAFF.

DNA of the CDR3: TGTGCCAGCAGTCTCGCCCCGGGGGGCGGCTACAATGAGCAGTTCTTC. It translates to CASSLAPGGGYNEQFF. The chain links TRBV27 to TRBJ2-1; possibly TRBD2 for D (7 bases). The length of the CDR3 is 16 residues. Per germline, CDR1 MNHEY and CDR2 SMNVEV (reference sequence). Trimming removed 5 bases at V and 3 bases at J, with 17 bases between.

The CDR3 is CASSDLAGAYNEQFF. The CDR3 DNA reads TGCGCCAGCAGCGATCTAGCGGGAGCATACAATGAGCAGTTCTTC. This sequence joins TRBV4-1 and TRBJ2-1; 10 nucleotides agree with TRBD2. Germline V gene data show CDR1 as MGHRA and CDR2 as YSYEKL. The CDR3 length is 15 residues. J lost 4 bases, V lost 5 bases, and 5 bases had no gene match.

The chain joins TRBV28 to TRBJ2-1, with D possibly being TRBD1 (5 bases). The CDR3 is 14 residues long. Germline V gene sequence: CDR1 MDHEN, CDR2 SYDVKM. V was cut by 5 bases and J by 3 bases, with 11 bases left in between. DNA of the CDR3: TGTGCCAGCAGTCTAGACAGAAACTACAATGAGCAGTTCTTC. It codes for CASSLDRNYNEQFF.